This T cell receptor (beta chain) was recovered during a study of control samples from healthy donors and cancer patients. The CDR3 length is 13 residues. Germline values: CDR1 KGHSH, CDR2 LQKENI. Trimming left V 2 bases short and J 6 bases short, with 8 bases between. Clones were sequenced by immunoSEQ multiplex PCR, and TCRdb holds only the in-frame ones, with some missing. The data hold around 190,000 clones, with around 94% observed a single time. Sequenced material: blood. The TCR comes from a man younger than 45 in good health. The V call is TRBV18, the J call TRBJ1-5, with D hard to call. DNA for the CDR3: TGTGCCAGCTCACCAGGGCGCGCTCAGCCCCAGCATTTT. This encodes CASSPGRAQPQHF.